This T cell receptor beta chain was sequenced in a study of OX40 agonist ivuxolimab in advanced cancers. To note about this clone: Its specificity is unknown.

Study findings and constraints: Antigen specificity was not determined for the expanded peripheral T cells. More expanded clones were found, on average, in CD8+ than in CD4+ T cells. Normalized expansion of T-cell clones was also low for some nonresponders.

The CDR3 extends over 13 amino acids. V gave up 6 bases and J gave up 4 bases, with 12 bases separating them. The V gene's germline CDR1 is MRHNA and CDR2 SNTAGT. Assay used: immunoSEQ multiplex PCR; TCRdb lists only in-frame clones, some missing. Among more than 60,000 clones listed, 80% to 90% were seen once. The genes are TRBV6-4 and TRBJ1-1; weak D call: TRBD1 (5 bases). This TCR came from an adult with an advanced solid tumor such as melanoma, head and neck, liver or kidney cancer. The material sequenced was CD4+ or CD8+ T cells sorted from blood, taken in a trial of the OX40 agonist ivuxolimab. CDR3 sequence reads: CASRQASGTEAFF. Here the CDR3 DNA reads TGTGCCAGCAGACAGGCTTCGGGCACTGAAGCTTTCTTT.